This note documents a single T cell receptor (beta chain) sequence. Its antigen is currently unknown. This sample is drawn from a study of radiotherapy plus CTLA-4 blockade in lung cancer. Study conclusions and caveats: Dynamics of early blood T cell clones, together with interferon-beta, were reportedly the best predictors of response.

The germline V gene encodes CDR1 SNHLY and CDR2 FYNNEI. The CDR3 is 14 amino acids. V lost 7 bases to trimming and J lost 4 bases; unmatched junction nucleotides: 9. Assay used: immunoSEQ multiplex PCR; TCRdb lists only in-frame clones, some missing. This sample carries about 97,000 clones, around 74% of them seen once, and the ten largest clones take approximately 3%. The specimen was peripheral blood, collected from a patient treated with radiotherapy plus ipilimumab. The rearrangement uses TRBV2 and TRBJ1-2; the match to TRBD1 covers 7 bases. The TCR was taken from a human donor with non-small cell lung cancer who had a partial response to radiotherapy plus ipilimumab. Some clones in this sample may be carry-over from other donors' samples. The chain's CDR3 is CASNGLGGPYGYTF. The DNA of the CDR3 is TGTGCCAGCAACGGGTTAGGGGGCCCCTATGGCTACACCTTC.